Shown below are 17 T cell receptor beta chains from a single sample sequenced in a study of shared clonotypes between healthy human individuals. Only in-frame clones appear in the TCRdb table, and some are missing; sequencing was by immunoSEQ multiplex PCR. The data show about 1 million clones, roughly 80% seen once. The sample consisted of memory CD4+ T cells sorted from blood. The subset here: CD45RA-negative fraction. All receptors come from a man between 18 and 35 years old in good health.

This sequence joins TRBV14 and TRBJ1-2; D is ambiguous. The CDR3 runs to 14 residues. Germline V gene lookup returns CDR1 SGHDN and CDR2 FVKESK. V gave up 1 base and J gave up 2 bases, with 8 bases separating them. The CDR3 DNA sequence: TGTGCCAGCAGCCAAGCCGCCAGAAACTATGGCTACACCTTC. As protein: CASSQAARNYGYTF.

There are a few counts of this clone. The gene calls are TRBV29-1 and TRBJ2-5, with D perhaps TRBD1 (5 bases). The ends were cut back, 4 bases at V and 5 bases at J, with 14 bases in the middle. The CDR3 length is 13 residues. Germline V gene data show CDR1 as SQVTM and CDR2 as ANQGSEA. CDR3 sequence reads: CSVGSKGAETQYF. The CDR3 bases are TGCAGCGTTGGGTCGAAAGGGGCCGAGACCCAGTACTTC.

This clone was seen a handful of times. The chain joins TRBV10-1 to TRBJ2-5; the match to TRBD2 covers 9 bases. This CDR3 is 17 amino acids long. Germline V lookup: CDR1 WNHNN, CDR2 SYGVQD (reference sequence). J was trimmed by 5 bases and V by 6 bases; bases with no gene match: 16. The chain's CDR3 is CASSSGQRGAGGETQYF. DNA for the CDR3: TGCGCCAGCAGCTCGGGCCAGCGGGGGGCCGGTGGTGAGACCCAGTACTTC.

J is TRBJ1-5 and V is TRBV27; no clear D. The germline V and J ends were trimmed by 5 bases and 1 base, with 12 bases remaining between them. Per germline, CDR1 MNHEY and CDR2 SMNVEV (reference sequence). CDR3 length equals 15 residues. The chain's CDR3 is CASSASRVSNQPQHF. The CDR3 DNA reads TGTGCCAGCAGTGCATCGCGGGTGAGCAATCAGCCCCAGCATTTT.

The J gene is TRBJ2-2, the V gene TRBV2; 12 nucleotides align to TRBD2. Germline values: CDR1 SNHLY, CDR2 FYNNEI. Trimming at V came to 11 bases and at J to 2 bases, leaving 3 bases not matched to a gene. This CDR3 has 14 residues. The CDR3 region has the DNA TGTGCCGCTAGCGGGAGGGTAAACACCGGGGAGCTGTTTTTT. Translated, it gives CAASGRVNTGELFF.

This chain uses TRBV7-2 with TRBJ2-6, with D tentatively TRBD2 (5 bases). V dropped 6 bases and J dropped 1 base, with 16 bases sitting between them. CDR1 and CDR2 (germline): SGHTA, FQGNSA. This CDR3 contains 17 residues. CDR3 sequence reads: CASSLGASASGANVLTF. The CDR3 DNA reads as TGTGCCAGCAGTCTGGGAGCTTCAGCGTCTGGGGCCAACGTCCTGACTTTC. Based on the CDR3 plus reference TRBV7-2 and TRBJ2-6, the full variable domain is GAGVSQSPSNKVTEKGKDVELRCDPISGHTALYWYRQSLGQGLEFLIYFQGNSAPDKSGLPSDRFSAERTGGSVSTLTIQRTQQEDSAVYLCASSLGASASGANVLTFGAGSRLTVL.

This chain links TRBV5-6 with TRBJ2-1; maybe TRBD1 (5 bases). This CDR3 spans 13 amino acids. Germline lookup yields CDR1 SGHDT and CDR2 YYEEEE. V lost 3 bases and J 6 bases, leaving 10 bases between the germline ends. CDR3 nucleotide sequence: TGTGCCAGCAGCTGGGGCAGGCCCAATGAGCAGTTCTTC. Translating gives CASSWGRPNEQFF.

The chain joins TRBV7-9 to TRBJ1-1, with TRBD1 matching 8 bases. J lost 0 bases, V lost 3 bases, and 3 bases had no gene match. This CDR3 is built from 15 residues. The V gene's germline CDR1 is SEHNR and CDR2 FQNEAQ (reference sequence). Here the CDR3 reads CASSLWDRLNTEAFF. CDR3 sequence (DNA): TGTGCCAGCAGCTTGTGGGACAGGTTGAACACTGAAGCTTTCTTT.

About this clone itself: At one boundary the junction diverges from the germline segment, which might be a read error. The J gene is TRBJ2-5, the V gene TRBV7-7; 7 bases are a match to TRBD1. The CDR3 spans 15 residues. The V gene's germline CDR1 is SSHAT and CDR2 FNYEAQ (reference sequence). The CDR3 loop is CASSQAGGVGETQYF. CDR3 nucleotide sequence: TGTGCTAGCAGCCAAGCAGGGGGTGTAGGAGAGACCCAGTACTTC.

Regarding this clone: Within the sample, other DNA sequences also encode this same CDR3. The V and J genes are TRBV25-1 and TRBJ2-7; D might be TRBD1 (5 bases). Trimming cost V 2 bases and J 3 bases, with 5 bases left between them. The CDR3 extends over 12 amino acids. Germline V gives CDR1 MGHDK, CDR2 SYGVNS. CDR3: CASSEQGYEQYF. The DNA for the CDR3 is TGTGCCAGCAGTGAACAGGGCTACGAGCAGTACTTC.

In this sample, this clone turned up a few times. The chain uses TRBV7-9 and TRBJ2-3; D is unclear. Germline CDR1 reads SEHNR; CDR2 reads FQNEAQ (reference sequence). This CDR3 is 14 amino acids long. V was shortened by 2 bases and J by 1 base, with 7 bases between the two germline ends. The DNA for the CDR3 is TGTGCCAGCAGCTTATTGCTCCGCACAGATACGCAGTATTTT. It translates to CASSLLLRTDTQYF.

The V gene is TRBV14, the J gene TRBJ2-1; D unresolved. The CDR3 has 14 residues. V was trimmed by 1 base and J by 9 bases, leaving 13 bases between them. CDR1 is SGHDN, CDR2 FVKESK, per germline. The chain's CDR3 is CASSQVVYEAEQFF. The CDR3 region has the DNA TGTGCCAGCAGCCAAGTAGTTTATGAGGCTGAGCAGTTCTTC.

This clone occurred once. V usage is TRBV10-3 and J usage is TRBJ2-3; D is perhaps TRBD1 (5 bases). The CDR3 runs to 14 residues. Trimming shortened V by 5 bases and J by 0 bases, and 9 bases separated the two germline ends. Germline V lookup: CDR1 ENHRY, CDR2 SYGVKD. Here the CDR3 reads CAISPDSSTDTQYF. DNA for the CDR3: TGTGCCATCAGTCCAGACAGCAGCACAGATACGCAGTATTTT.

The chain recombines TRBV27 with TRBJ2-5; TRBD1 matches at 9 bases. Germline values: CDR1 MNHEY, CDR2 SMNVEV (reference sequence). The CDR3 length is 16 residues. Trimming at V came to 5 bases and at J to 7 bases, leaving 14 bases not matched to a gene. CDR3 nucleotides: TGTGCCAGCAGTCCCGACCAACGGACAGGGGAAGTGACCCAGTACTTC. Protein sequence: CASSPDQRTGEVTQYF.

With respect to this clone: Distinct nucleotide sequences in the sample also encode this CDR3. The chain combines TRBV6-1 with TRBJ1-2; 9 bases map to TRBD1. With 4 bases clipped from V and 5 bases from J, the junction kept 2 bases outside the gene matches. Per the germline V gene, CDR1 is MNHNS and CDR2 is SASEGT. This CDR3 has 13 residues. CDR3 region: CASSGGTGYGYTF. DNA for the CDR3: TGTGCCAGCAGTGGAGGGACAGGGTATGGCTACACCTTC.

V and J are TRBV2 and TRBJ2-1, with TRBD1 matching 8 bases. With V trimmed by 8 bases and J by 12 bases, 9 bases remained unmatched. CDR1 SNHLY and CDR2 FYNNEI come from the germline V gene. The CDR3 consists of 12 residues. The CDR3, as DNA: TGTGCCAGCGTCAGCGCAGGGGGCTTGCAGTTCTTC. Its protein product is CASVSAGGLQFF. Full variable domain (remainder filled in from reference TRBV2 and TRBJ2-1): EPEVTQTPSHQVTQMGQEVILRCVPISNHLYFYWYRQILGQKVEFLVSFYNNEISEKSEIFDDQFSVERPDGSNFTLKIRSTKLEDSAMYFCASVSAGGLQFFGPGTRLTVL.

This clone occurred many times. V and J are TRBV6-1 and TRBJ1-5; no clear D. Germline V gene lookup returns CDR1 MNHNS and CDR2 SASEGT. V was shortened by 7 bases and J by 0 bases, with 7 bases between the two germline ends. The CDR3 spans 13 residues. The CDR3 region is CASTGGSNQPQHF. The CDR3, as DNA: TGTGCCAGCACTGGTGGTAGCAATCAGCCCCAGCATTTT.